This TCR beta chain emerged from a study of T cells in localized non-small cell lung cancer (dated by TCRdb to the early 2020s). As for the study more broadly: T cell repertoires of 200 to 250 early-stage NSCLC patients were analyzed, with tumors being compared against uninvolved tumor-adjacent lungs. The cohort consisted of under 300 treatment-naive NSCLC patients whose localized lung tumors had been resected. NSCLC patients had a mean age of roughly 69 years, and about 140 were male and over 85 female.

Reading the germline V gene (reference sequence) gives CDR1 WNHNN and CDR2 SYGVQD. From its cysteine to its phenylalanine, the CDR3 spans 12 amino acids. CDR3 DNA only is kept here, 36 bases in frame from base 1. V is pared back by 10 bases and J by 9 bases, with 16 bases lying between the germline termini. TCR beta CDR3 regions were sequenced from DNA using the immunoSEQ Assay. From the authors' description of their analysis: T cell density was computed as TCR beta template counts normalized to usable DNA estimated by amplifying housekeeping genes. The preseqR package was used to estimate richness by extrapolating to 400,000 templates for PBMC samples and to 120,000 templates for tissue samples. Clonality was taken to be one minus Pielou's evenness. Differential abundance testing on productive amino-acid clonotypes, with a minimum total count of 5 and an alpha of 0.1, was used to identify tissue-enriched TCRs. Repertoire overlap between compartments was quantified with the Jaccard Index and Morisita Overlap Index. GLIPH clustered TCR beta CDR3s with public tetramer-defined viral CDR3s; viral motifs required at least three viral sequences plus V-gene enrichment. TCRdb carries this immuneACCESS record with in-frame sequences only. Its versions omit some clonotypes, under half of them owing to an unresolved V gene in the studies checked, with the rest unexplained. The V and J calls and the clone size are those of that table, but D and trimming were determined from the DNA. The sample yields 30,000 or so clones; 80% to 90% were counted once. The ten largest account for 6.8% of the sample.

As for this clone: Its antigen is not yet known. Base qualities are missing; no much larger clone stands one base away.

At diagnosis, tumor, uninvolved tumor-adjacent lung and peripheral blood were collected and then preserved as a mix of FFPE and fresh-frozen material. For TCR repertoire profiling, the blood samples were analyzed as peripheral blood mononuclear cells. Overall results and qualifications from the work: Higher T cell density in blood was associated with longer overall survival, whereas higher clonality in adjacent lung was associated with shorter survival. Because the study design was exploratory, TCR variables were selected using unadjusted p-values without false-discovery rate correction. Uninvolved tumor-adjacent lung showed the highest T cell clonality, higher than tumor, which suggests more focused antigenic responses in the adjacent lung. Multi-region tumor sequencing was not performed, so intratumor heterogeneity could not be excluded. Of the top 100 tumor clones, a median of roughly 57 were detected in paired uninvolved adjacent lung; under 30 were also among that lung's top 100.

This receptor chain uses TRBV10-1 and TRBJ2-4; the D gene is not confidently resolved. Sequenced material: peripheral blood, taken before any cancer treatment. The receptor's source is a male donor aged 60 or older with stage I lung adenocarcinoma. The DNA sequence is as follows: TGCGCCACCCTCCCCCCGTTCGGCATTCAGTACTTC. Its amino acids are CATLPPFGIQYF.